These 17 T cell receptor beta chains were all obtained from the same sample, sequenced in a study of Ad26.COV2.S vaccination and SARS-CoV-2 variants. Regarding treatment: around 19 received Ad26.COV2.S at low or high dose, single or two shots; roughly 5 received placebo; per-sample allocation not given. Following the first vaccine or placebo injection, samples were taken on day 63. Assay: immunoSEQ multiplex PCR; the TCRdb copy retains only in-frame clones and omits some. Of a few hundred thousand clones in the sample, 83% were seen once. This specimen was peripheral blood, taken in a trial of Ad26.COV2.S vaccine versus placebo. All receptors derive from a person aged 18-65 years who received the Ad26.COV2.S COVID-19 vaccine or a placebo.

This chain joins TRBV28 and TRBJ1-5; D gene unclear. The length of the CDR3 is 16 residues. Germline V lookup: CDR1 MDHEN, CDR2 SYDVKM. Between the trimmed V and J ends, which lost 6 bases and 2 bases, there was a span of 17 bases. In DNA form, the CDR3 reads TGTGCCAGCAGGGCGCCGGCCTTTGAGGGCAATCAGCCCCAGCATTTT. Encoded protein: CASRAPAFEGNQPQHF.

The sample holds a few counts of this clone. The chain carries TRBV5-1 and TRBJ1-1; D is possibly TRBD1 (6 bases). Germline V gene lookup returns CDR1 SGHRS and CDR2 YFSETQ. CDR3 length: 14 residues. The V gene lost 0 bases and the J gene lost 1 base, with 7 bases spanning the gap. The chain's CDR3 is CASSLDRENTEAFF. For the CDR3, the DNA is TGCGCCAGCAGCTTGGACAGGGAGAACACTGAAGCTTTCTTT.

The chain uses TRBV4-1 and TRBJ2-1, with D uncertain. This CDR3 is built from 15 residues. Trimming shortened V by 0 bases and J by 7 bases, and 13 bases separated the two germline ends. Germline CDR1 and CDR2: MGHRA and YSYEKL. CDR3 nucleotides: TGCGCCAGCAGCCAAGATATAACCCTGATGAATGAGCAGTTCTTC. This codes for CASSQDITLMNEQFF.

CDR3 region: CAISQPGQGNYGYTF. In DNA, the CDR3 is TGTGCCATCAGTCAACCGGGACAGGGGAACTATGGCTACACCTTC. The chain links TRBV10-3 to TRBJ1-2, with 10 bases identical to TRBD1. After removal of 5 bases from V and 2 bases from J, the junction contained 5 bases not matched to a gene. The CDR3 totals 15 residues. Germline V gives CDR1 ENHRY, CDR2 SYGVKD.

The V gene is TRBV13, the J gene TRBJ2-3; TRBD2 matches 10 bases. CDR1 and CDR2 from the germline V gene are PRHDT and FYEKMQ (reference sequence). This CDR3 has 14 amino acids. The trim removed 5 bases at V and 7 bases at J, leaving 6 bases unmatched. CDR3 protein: CASSLGLAEYTQYF. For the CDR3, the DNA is TGTGCCAGCAGCCTCGGACTAGCGGAGTATACGCAGTATTTT.

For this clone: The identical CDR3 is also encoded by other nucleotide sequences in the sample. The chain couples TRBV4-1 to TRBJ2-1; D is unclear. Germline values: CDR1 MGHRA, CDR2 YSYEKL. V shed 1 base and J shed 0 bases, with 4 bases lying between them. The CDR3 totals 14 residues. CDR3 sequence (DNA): TGCGCCAGCAGCCAAGGCGGCTCCTACAATGAGCAGTTCTTC. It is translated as CASSQGGSYNEQFF.

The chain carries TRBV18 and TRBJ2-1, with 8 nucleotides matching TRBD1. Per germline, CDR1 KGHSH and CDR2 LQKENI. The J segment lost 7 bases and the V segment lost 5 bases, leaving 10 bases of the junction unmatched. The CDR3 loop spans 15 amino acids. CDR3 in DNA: TGTGCCAGCTCAACGGACAGGGCAAACACGAATGAGCAGTTCTTC. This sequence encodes CASSTDRANTNEQFF.

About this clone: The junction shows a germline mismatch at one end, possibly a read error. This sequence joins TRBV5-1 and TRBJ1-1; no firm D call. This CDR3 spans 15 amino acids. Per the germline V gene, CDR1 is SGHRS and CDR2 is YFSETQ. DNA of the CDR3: TGCGCCAGCAACTTGGGCGGGCGGTGGGACACTGAAGCTTTCTTT. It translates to CASNLGGRWDTEAFF.

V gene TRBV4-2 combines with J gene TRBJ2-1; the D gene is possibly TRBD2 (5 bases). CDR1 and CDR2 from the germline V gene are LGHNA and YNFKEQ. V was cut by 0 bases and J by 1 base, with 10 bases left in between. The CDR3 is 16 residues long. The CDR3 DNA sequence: TGTGCCAGCAGCCAAGATTTAGGCGGGTCCTACAATGAGCAGTTCTTC. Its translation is CASSQDLGGSYNEQFF.

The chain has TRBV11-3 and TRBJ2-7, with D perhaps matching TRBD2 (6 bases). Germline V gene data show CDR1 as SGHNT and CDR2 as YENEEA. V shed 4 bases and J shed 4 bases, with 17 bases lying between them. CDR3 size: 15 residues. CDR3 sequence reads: CASSSSSLAWYEQYF. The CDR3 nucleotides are TGTGCCAGCAGCTCCTCTTCTCTAGCGTGGTACGAGCAGTACTTC.

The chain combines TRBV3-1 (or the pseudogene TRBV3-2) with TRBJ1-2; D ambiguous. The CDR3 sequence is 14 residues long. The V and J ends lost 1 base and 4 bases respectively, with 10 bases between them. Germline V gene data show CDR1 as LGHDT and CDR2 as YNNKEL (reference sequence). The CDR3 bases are TGTGCCAGCAGCCAAGTGTCGGGGAGCTATGGCTACACCTTC. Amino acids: CASSQVSGSYGYTF.

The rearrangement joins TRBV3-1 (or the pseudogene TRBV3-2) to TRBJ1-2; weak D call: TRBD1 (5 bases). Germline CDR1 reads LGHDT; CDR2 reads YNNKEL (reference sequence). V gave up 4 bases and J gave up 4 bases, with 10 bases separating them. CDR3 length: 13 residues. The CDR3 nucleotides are TGTGCCAGCAGCCTGGGACGGGGCTATGGCTACACCTTC. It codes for CASSLGRGYGYTF.

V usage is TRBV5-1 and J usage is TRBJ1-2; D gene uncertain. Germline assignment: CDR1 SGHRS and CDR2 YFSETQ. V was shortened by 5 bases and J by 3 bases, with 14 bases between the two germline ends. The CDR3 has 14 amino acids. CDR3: CASRAGPGDYGYTF. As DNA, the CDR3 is TGCGCCAGCAGGGCAGGCCCAGGTGACTATGGCTACACCTTC. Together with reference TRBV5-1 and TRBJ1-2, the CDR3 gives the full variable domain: KAGVTQTPRYLIKTRGQQVTLSCSPISGHRSVSWYQQTPGQGLQFLFEYFSETQRNKGNFPGRFSGRQFSNSRSEMNVSTLELGDSALYLCASRAGPGDYGYTFGSGTRLTVV.

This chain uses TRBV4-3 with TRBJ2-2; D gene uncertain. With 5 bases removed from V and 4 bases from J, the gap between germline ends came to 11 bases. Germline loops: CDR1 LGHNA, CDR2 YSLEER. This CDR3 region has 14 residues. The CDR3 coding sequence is TGCGCCAGCAGCTCAAGGTCCATCACCGGGGAGCTGTTTTTT. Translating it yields CASSSRSITGELFF.

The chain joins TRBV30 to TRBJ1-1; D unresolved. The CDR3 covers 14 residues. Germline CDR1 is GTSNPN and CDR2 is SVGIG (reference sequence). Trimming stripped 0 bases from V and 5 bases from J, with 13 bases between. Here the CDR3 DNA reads TGTGCCTGGAGTGTGGGCACAACTAAGACTGAAGCTTTCTTT. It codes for CAWSVGTTKTEAFF. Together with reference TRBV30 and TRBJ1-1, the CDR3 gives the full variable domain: SQTIHQWPATLVQPVGSPLSLECTVEGTSNPNLYWYRQAAGRGLQLLFYSVGIGQISSEVPQNLSASRPQDRQFILSSKKLLLSDSGFYLCAWSVGTTKTEAFFGQGTRLTVV.

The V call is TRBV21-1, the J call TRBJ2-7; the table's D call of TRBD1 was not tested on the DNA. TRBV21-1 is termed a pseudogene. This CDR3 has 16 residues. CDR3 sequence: CASSKSATGTSYEQYF. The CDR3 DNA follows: TGTGCCAGCAGCAAATCCGCGACAGGGACCTCCTACGAGCAGTACTTC.

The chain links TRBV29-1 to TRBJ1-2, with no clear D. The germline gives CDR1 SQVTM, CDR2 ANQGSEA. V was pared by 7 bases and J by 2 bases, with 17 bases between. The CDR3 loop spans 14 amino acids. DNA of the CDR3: TGCAGCGCCCCCCACAAGGGTTTGAACTATGGCTACACCTTC. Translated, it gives CSAPHKGLNYGYTF.